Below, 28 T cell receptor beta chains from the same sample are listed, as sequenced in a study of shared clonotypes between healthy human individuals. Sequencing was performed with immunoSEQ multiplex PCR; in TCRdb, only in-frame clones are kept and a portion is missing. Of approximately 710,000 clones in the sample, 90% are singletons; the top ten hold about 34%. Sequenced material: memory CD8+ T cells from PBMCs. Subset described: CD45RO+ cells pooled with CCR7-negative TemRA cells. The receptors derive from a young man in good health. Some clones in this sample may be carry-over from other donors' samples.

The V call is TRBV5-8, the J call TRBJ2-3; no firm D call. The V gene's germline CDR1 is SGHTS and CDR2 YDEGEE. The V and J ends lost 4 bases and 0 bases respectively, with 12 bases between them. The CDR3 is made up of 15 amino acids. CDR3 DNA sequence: TGTGCCAGCAGCACTGGGGTAGGAAGCACAGATACGCAGTATTTT. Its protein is CASSTGVGSTDTQYF.

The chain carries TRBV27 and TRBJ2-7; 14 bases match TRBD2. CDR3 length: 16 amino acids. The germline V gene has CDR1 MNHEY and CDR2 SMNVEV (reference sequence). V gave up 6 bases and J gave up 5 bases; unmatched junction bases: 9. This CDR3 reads CASSTGTSGRRDEQYF. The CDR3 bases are TGTGCCAGCAGCACCGGGACTAGCGGGAGAAGAGACGAGCAGTACTTC.

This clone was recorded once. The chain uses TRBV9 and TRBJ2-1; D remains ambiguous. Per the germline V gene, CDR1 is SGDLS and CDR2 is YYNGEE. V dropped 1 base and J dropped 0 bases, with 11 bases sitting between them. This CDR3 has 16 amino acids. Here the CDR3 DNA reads TGTGCCAGCAGCGTAAAAGCACCCAGCTCCTACAATGAGCAGTTCTTC. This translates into CASSVKAPSSYNEQFF.

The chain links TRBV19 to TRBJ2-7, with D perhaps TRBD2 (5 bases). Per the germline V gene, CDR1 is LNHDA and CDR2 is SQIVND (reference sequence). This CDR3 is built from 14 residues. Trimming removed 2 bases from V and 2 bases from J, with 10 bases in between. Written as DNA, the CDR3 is TGTGCCAGTAGTATAAGCCGGGAAACCTACGAGCAGTACTTC. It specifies CASSISRETYEQYF.

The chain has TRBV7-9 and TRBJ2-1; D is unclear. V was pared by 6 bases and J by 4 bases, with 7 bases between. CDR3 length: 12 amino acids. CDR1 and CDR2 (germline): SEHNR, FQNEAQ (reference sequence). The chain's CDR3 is CASSHDYNEQFF. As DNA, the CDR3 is TGTGCCAGCAGTCACGATTACAATGAGCAGTTCTTC. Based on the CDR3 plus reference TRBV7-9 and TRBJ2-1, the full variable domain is DTGVSQNPRHKITKRGQNVTFRCDPISEHNRLYWYRQTLGQGPEFLTYFQNEAQLEKSRLLSDRFSAERPKGSFSTLEIQRTEQGDSAMYLCASSHDYNEQFFGPGTRLTVL.

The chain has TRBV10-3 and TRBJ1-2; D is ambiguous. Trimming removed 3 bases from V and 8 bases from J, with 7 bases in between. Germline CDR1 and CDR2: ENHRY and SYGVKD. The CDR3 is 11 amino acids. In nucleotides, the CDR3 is TGTGCCATCAGTGACCCCTGGGGCTACACCTTC. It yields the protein CAISDPWGYTF.

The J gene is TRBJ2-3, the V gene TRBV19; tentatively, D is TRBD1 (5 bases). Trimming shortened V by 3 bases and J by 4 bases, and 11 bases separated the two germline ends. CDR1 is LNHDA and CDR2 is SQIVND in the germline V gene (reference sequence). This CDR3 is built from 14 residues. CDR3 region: CASSMGRVADTQYF. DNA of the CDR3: TGTGCCAGTAGTATGGGCAGGGTTGCAGATACGCAGTATTTT.

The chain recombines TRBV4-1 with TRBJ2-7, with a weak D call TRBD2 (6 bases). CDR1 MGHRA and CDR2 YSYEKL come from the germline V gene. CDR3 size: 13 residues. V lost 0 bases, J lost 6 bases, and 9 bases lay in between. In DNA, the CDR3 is TGCGCCAGCAGCCAAGATCTGGAGGGCGAGCAGTACTTC. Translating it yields CASSQDLEGEQYF.

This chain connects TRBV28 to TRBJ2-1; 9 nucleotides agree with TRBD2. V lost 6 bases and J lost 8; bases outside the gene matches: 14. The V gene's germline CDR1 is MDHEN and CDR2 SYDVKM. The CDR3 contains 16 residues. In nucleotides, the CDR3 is TGTGCCAGCAGCATTCTGATAGCGGGAGTAGGCGATGAGCAGTTCTTC. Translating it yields CASSILIAGVGDEQFF.

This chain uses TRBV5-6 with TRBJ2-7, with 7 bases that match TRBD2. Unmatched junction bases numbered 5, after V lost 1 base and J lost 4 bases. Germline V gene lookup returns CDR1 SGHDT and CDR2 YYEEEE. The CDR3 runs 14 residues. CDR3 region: CASSLSGALYEQYF. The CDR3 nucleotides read TGTGCCAGCAGCTTGAGCGGGGCGCTTTACGAGCAGTACTTC.

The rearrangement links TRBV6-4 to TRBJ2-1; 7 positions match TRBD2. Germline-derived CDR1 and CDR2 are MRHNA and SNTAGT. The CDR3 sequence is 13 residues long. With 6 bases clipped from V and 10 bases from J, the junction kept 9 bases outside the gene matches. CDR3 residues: CASSETGLGEQFF. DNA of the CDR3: TGTGCCAGCAGCGAGACTGGACTAGGGGAGCAGTTCTTC.

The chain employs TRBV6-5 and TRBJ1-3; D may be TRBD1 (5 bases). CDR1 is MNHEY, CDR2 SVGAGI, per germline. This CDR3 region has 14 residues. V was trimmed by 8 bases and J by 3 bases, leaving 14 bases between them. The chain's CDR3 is CASDQGGIGNTIYF. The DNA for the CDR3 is TGTGCCAGCGATCAGGGTGGCATTGGAAACACCATATATTTT.

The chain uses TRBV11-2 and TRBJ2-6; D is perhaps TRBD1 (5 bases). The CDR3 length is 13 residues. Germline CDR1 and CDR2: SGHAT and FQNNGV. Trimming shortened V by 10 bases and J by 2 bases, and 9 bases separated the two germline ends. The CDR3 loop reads CAIQGPGANVLTF. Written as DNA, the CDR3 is TGTGCCATTCAGGGCCCTGGGGCCAACGTCCTGACTTTC.

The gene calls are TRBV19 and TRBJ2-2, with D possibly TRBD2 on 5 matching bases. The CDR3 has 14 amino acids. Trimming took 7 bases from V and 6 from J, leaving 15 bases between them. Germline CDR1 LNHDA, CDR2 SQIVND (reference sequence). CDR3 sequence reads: CASMKTSLAGELFF. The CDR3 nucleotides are TGTGCCAGTATGAAAACTAGTCTGGCCGGGGAGCTGTTTTTT.

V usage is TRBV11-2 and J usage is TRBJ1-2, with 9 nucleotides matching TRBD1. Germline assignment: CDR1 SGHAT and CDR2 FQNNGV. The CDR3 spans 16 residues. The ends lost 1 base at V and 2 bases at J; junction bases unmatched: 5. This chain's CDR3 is CASSLGGGTGNYGYTF. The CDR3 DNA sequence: TGTGCCAGCAGCTTAGGTGGGGGGACAGGGAACTATGGCTACACCTTC.

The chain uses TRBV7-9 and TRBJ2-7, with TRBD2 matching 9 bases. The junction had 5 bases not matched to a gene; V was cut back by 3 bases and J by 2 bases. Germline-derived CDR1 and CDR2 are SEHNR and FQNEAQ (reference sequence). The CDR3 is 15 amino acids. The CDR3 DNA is TGTGCCAGCAGCTTCCCGGGACTAGCCCCCTACGAGCAGTACTTC. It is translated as CASSFPGLAPYEQYF.

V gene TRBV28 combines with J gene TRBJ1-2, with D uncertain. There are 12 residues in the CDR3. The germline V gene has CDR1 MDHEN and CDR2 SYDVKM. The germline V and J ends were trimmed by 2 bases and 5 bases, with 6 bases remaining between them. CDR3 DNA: TGTGCCAGCAGTTTAAGAACTTATGGCTACACCTTC. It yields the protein CASSLRTYGYTF.

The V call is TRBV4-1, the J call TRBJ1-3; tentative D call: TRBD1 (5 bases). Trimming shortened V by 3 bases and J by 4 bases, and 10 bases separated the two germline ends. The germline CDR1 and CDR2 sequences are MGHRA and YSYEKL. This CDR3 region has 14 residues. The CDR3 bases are TGCGCCAGCAGCCAGGGGCTGGTCGGAAACACCATATATTTT. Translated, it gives CASSQGLVGNTIYF.

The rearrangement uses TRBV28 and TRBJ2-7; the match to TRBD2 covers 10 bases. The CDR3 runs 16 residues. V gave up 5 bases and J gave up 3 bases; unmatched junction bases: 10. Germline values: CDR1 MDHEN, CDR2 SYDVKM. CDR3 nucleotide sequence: TGTGCCAGCAGTACGCGGACTAGCGGCTTGAGCTACGAGCAGTACTTC. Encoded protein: CASSTRTSGLSYEQYF.

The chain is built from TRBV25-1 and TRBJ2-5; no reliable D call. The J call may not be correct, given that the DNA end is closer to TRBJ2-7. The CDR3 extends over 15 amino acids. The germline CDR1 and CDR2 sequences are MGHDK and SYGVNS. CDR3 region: CASSEEAGSSYEQYF. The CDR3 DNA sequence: TGTGCCAGCAGTGAAGAGGCCGGTAGCTCCTACGAGCAGTACTTC.

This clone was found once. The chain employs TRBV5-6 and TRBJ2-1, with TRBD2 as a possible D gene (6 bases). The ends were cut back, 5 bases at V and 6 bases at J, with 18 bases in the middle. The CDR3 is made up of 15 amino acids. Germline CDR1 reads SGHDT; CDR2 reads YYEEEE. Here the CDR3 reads CASRLRDPGSNEQFF. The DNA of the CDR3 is TGTGCCAGCAGACTCCGGGACCCCGGGAGCAATGAGCAGTTCTTC.

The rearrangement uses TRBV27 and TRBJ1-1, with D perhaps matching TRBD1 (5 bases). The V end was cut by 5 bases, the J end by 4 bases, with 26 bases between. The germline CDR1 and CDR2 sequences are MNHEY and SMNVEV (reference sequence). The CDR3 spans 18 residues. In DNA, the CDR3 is TGTGCCAGCAGTCCGACTCGACCATCAGGACATTCGCCCACTGAAGCTTTCTTT. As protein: CASSPTRPSGHSPTEAFF.

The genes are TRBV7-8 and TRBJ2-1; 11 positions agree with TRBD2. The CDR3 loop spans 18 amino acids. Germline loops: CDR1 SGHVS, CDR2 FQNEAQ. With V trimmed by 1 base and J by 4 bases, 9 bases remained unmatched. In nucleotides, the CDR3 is TGTGCCAGCAGCTTAGGTTTGTCTTGGACTAGCGGGTACAATGAGCAGTTCTTC. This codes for CASSLGLSWTSGYNEQFF.

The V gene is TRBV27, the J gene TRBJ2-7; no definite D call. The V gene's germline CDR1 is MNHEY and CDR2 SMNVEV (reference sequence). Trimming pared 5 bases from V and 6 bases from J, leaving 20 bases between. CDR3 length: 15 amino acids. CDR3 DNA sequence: TGTGCCAGCAGTGGATCTGCTGAGACCCCTGGCGAGCAGTACTTC. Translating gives CASSGSAETPGEQYF.

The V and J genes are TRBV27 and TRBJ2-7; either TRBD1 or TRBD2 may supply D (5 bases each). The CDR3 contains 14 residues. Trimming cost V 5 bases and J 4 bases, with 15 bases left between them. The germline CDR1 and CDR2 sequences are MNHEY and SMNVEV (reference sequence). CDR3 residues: CASSLAGRVYEQYF. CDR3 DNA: TGTGCCAGCAGTCTGGCGGGCAGGGTATACGAGCAGTACTTC.

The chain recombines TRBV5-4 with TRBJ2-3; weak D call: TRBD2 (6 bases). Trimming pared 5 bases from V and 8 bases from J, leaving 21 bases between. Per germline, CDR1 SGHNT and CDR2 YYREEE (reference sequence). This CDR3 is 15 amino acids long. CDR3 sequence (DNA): TGTGCCAGCAGACCCCTGGGGAGGAGTTTTTCTACGCAGTATTTT. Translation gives CASRPLGRSFSTQYF.

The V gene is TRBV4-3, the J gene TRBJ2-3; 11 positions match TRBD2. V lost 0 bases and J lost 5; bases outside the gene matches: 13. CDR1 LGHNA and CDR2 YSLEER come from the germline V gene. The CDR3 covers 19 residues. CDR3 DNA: TGCGCCAGCAGCCAAGATATCAATGGATGGCTAGCGGGAGGAGATACGCAGTATTTT. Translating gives CASSQDINGWLAGGDTQYF.

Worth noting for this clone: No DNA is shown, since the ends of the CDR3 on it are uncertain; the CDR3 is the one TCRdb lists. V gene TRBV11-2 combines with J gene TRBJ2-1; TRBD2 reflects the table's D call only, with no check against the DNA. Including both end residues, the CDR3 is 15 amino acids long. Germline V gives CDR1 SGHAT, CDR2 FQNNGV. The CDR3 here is CASSFGPGRYNEQFF.